This T cell receptor beta chain was captured in a study of radiotherapy plus CTLA-4 blockade in lung cancer (dated by TCRdb to the late 2010s). About the full investigation: Objective responses were observed in approximately 18% of enrolled patients, and disease control was achieved in 30% to 40%. What the authors observed across the whole study: After treatment with radiotherapy and ipilimumab, TCR clones that originated in tumors expanded in peripheral blood. The strongest predictors of response were reported to be early dynamic shifts in blood T cell clones along with a rise in serum interferon-beta following radiation.

In this study, focal radiation therapy paired with CTLA-4 blockade (ipilimumab) was tested in patients who had chemo-refractory metastatic non-small-cell lung cancer. Looking up the germline V gene yields CDR1 SGDLS and CDR2 YYNGEE. V loses 0 bases at its end and J loses 3 bases; junction bases beyond the gene matches: 8. From its cysteine to its phenylalanine, the CDR3 spans 16 amino acids. Only CDR3 DNA remains: 48 bases, in frame from the first base. The library was built by means of the immunoSEQ multiplex PCR assay. TCRdb limited this immuneACCESS table to in-frame rearrangements with V and J called. A share of clones is missing; checked studies link under half to unresolved V genes, and the rest is unexplained. The sample profile shows around 45,000 clones; over 75% of them were found once. The leading ten clones occupy 6% to 8% of the sample. About this clone itself: The antigen it binds to is not known. Base quality data are lacking; no much larger clone is found one base away.

The sequencing here drew on peripheral blood, taken from a patient treated with radiotherapy plus ipilimumab. The source of this sequence is a human donor with non-small cell lung cancer whose response to radiotherapy plus ipilimumab could not be evaluated. Recombination linked TRBV9 to TRBJ2-7; a stretch of 8 junction bases matches TRBD2. The CDR3 region: CASSVGSERESYEQYF. The bases read TGTGCCAGCAGCGTAGGGTCCGAGCGGGAGAGCTACGAGCAGTACTTC.